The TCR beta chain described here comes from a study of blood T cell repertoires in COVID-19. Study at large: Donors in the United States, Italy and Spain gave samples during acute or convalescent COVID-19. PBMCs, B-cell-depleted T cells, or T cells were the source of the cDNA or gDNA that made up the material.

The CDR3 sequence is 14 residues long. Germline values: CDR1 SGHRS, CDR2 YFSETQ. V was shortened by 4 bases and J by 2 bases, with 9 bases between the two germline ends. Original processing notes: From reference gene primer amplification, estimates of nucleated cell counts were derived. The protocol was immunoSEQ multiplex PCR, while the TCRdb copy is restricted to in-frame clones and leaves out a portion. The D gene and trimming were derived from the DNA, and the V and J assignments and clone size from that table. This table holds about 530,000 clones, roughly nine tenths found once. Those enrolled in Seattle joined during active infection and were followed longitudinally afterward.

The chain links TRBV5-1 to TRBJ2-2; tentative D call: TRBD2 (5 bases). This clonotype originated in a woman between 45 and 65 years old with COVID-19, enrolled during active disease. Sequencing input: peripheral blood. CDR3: CASSQRTNTGELFF. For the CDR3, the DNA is TGCGCCAGCAGCCAAAGGACTAACACCGGGGAGCTGTTTTTT.